Below, 9 T cell receptor beta chains from the same sample are listed, as sequenced in a study of blood T cell repertoires in COVID-19. The method was immunoSEQ multiplex PCR; TCRdb's version includes in-frame clones alone and lacks a portion of them. Of approximately 150,000 clones listed, 70% to 90% are singletons. The sequenced sample consisted of peripheral blood. These receptors all come from an older woman with acute or convalescent COVID-19.

The CDR3 DNA follows: TGTGCCAGCAGCTTATATATGAACACTGAAGCTTTCTTT. Protein product: CASSLYMNTEAFF. This sequence joins TRBV7-9 and TRBJ1-1; D not certain. In germline, CDR1 is SEHNR, CDR2 FQNEAQ (reference sequence). The CDR3 runs to 13 residues. Trimming removed 2 bases at V and 0 bases at J, with 4 bases between. Supplemented by reference TRBV7-9 and TRBJ1-1, the full variable domain reads DTGVSQNPRHKITKRGQNVTFRCDPISEHNRLYWYRQTLGQGPEFLTYFQNEAQLEKSRLLSDRFSAERPKGSFSTLEIQRTEQGDSAMYLCASSLYMNTEAFFGQGTRLTVV.

The chain is built from TRBV7-9 and TRBJ2-5; weak D call: TRBD2 (6 bases). Germline V CDR1 and CDR2: SEHNR, FQNEAQ (reference sequence). Trimming took 5 bases from V and 7 from J, leaving 17 bases between them. The length of the CDR3 is 14 residues. The DNA of the CDR3 is TGTGCCAGCAGCAGGGGACTTCCCGAAGGGACCCAGTACTTC. Its translation is CASSRGLPEGTQYF. Together with reference TRBV7-9 and TRBJ2-5, the CDR3 gives the full variable domain: DTGVSQNPRHKITKRGQNVTFRCDPISEHNRLYWYRQTLGQGPEFLTYFQNEAQLEKSRLLSDRFSAERPKGSFSTLEIQRTEQGDSAMYLCASSRGLPEGTQYFGPGTRLLVL.

V is TRBV24-1 and J is TRBJ2-3; 7 nucleotides align to TRBD2. Per germline, CDR1 KGHDR and CDR2 SFDVKD. CDR3 length equals 15 residues. V lost 10 bases to trimming and J lost 3 bases; unmatched junction nucleotides: 12. As DNA, the CDR3 is TGTGCCACAGGAGTTGGGGGGAGGGCGACAGATACGCAGTATTTT. Protein: CATGVGGRATDTQYF.

This chain joins TRBV18 and TRBJ2-7, with TRBD1 matching over 9 bases. Germline V gene sequence: CDR1 KGHSH, CDR2 LQKENI. J was trimmed by 1 base and V by 2 bases; bases with no gene match: 6. The CDR3 contains 16 residues. The CDR3 is CASSPGTGRVSYEQYF. CDR3 bases: TGTGCCAGCTCACCAGGGACAGGGAGGGTGTCCTACGAGCAGTACTTC.

The genes are TRBV9 and TRBJ2-7; D might be TRBD1 (6 bases). Trimming removed 1 base at V and 3 bases at J, with 11 bases between. The germline gives CDR1 SGDLS, CDR2 YYNGEE. The CDR3 totals 14 residues. CDR3 protein: CASSVTGMDYEQYF. The CDR3 bases are TGTGCCAGCAGCGTAACAGGGATGGACTACGAGCAGTACTTC. Together with reference TRBV9 and TRBJ2-7, the CDR3 gives the full variable domain: DSGVTQTPKHLITATGQRVTLRCSPRSGDLSVYWYQQSLDQGLQFLIQYYNGEERAKGNILERFSAQQFPDLHSELNLSSLELGDSALYFCASSVTGMDYEQYFGPGTRLTVT.

The rearrangement joins TRBV11-2 to TRBJ2-3, with a possible D match to TRBD1 (6 bases). The CDR3 is 16 residues long. Germline CDR1 is SGHAT and CDR2 is FQNNGV. The V gene lost 0 bases and the J gene lost 4 bases, with 14 bases spanning the gap. CDR3 nucleotides: TGTGCCAGCAGCTTAGACGGATTGGGGGCGGCAGATACGCAGTATTTT. The encoded protein is CASSLDGLGAADTQYF.

The chain is built from TRBV29-1 and TRBJ1-1; 10 bases align to TRBD1. The CDR3 sequence is 16 residues long. The germline gives CDR1 SQVTM, CDR2 ANQGSEA. J lost 3 bases, V lost 4 bases, and 11 bases had no gene match. CDR3 protein: CSVVISGQGSDTEAFF. Here the CDR3 DNA reads TGCAGCGTTGTCATTTCGGGACAGGGGTCGGACACTGAAGCTTTCTTT.

This chain joins TRBV7-6 and TRBJ1-1; D perhaps matches TRBD1 (5 bases). Germline lookup yields CDR1 SGHVS and CDR2 FNYEAQ. Trimming took off 5 bases at V and 0 bases at J, with 10 bases between the two ends. The CDR3 sequence is 14 residues long. CDR3 protein: CASSASGVNTEAFF. CDR3 coding DNA: TGTGCCAGCAGCGCTTCGGGGGTGAACACTGAAGCTTTCTTT.

This clone came up a few times. This chain uses TRBV25-1 with TRBJ2-2, with D unresolved. V was shortened by 6 bases and J by 4 bases, with 6 bases between the two germline ends. CDR1 and CDR2 (germline): MGHDK, SYGVNS. This CDR3 is built from 12 residues. CDR3 sequence: CASRYSTGELFF. CDR3 DNA sequence: TGTGCCAGCAGATACAGCACCGGGGAGCTGTTTTTT.